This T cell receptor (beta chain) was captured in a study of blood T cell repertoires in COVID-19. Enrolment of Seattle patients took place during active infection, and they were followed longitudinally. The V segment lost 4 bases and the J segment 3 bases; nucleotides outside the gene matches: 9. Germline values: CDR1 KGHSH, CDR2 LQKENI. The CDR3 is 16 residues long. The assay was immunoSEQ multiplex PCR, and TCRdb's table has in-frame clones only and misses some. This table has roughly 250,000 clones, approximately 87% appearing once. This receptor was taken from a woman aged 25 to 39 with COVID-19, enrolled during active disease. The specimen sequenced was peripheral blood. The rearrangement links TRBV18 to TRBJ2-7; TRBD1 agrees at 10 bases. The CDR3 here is CASSRIPGTGDYEQYF. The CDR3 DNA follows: TGTGCCAGCTCACGTATCCCGGGGACAGGGGACTACGAGCAGTACTTC.